This T cell receptor beta chain was sequenced in a study of T-cell memory formation after mild COVID-19. Study-level background: Across donors, TCR clusters were largely donor specific.

Libraries for TCRalpha and TCRbeta carried sample barcodes and unique molecular identifiers via 5'RACE. In TCRdb, the 5' RACE reads were re-called with MiXCR into one record per CDR3 protein. In the table there are 150,000 to 200,000 distinct CDR3 sequences, roughly 17% of which are singletons. The CDR3 spans 18 residues. CDR1 and CDR2 from the germline V gene are MNHEY and SVGEGT. V lost 6 bases and J lost 2; bases outside the gene matches: 15. Of note for this clonotype: No antigen is known for it.

Study findings and constraints: CD4/CD8 balance characterized clones contracting day 15 to 85, and CD4+ skew characterized later expanders. Shrinking CD4+ clones were chiefly CM and EM; CD8+ ones were chiefly EMRA.

The sequencing input was PBMCs or a T cell subset sorted from them (not recorded which). The source of this sequence is an adult woman who had mild COVID-19 (a few samples of this study predate the infection). Cell type and time point are not known. This sequence joins TRBV6-2 or TRBV6-3 and TRBJ2-2; 7 bases map to TRBD2. The CDR3 region is CASRSVGGRGPNTGELFF. The CDR3 nucleotides read TGTGCCAGCAGAAGTGTCGGCGGGAGAGGGCCCAACACCGGGGAGCTGTTTTTT.